A selection of T cell receptor beta chains follows, all from one sample in a study of shared clonotypes between healthy human individuals. Produced via immunoSEQ multiplex PCR; TCRdb's table is partial and in-frame only. Among a few hundred thousand clones, over 95% were seen once, and the ten largest hold around 0.097%. The sequencing sample was made of naive CD8+ T cells sorted from blood. The receptors shown here come from a young woman in good health. CDR3s include the opening cysteine and the closing phenylalanine or tryptophan. D genes are given only for firm matches.

d_call cdr3_length v_call cdr3_aa
NA 12 TRBV29-1 CSVEKVNTEAFF
NA 15 TRBV6-6 CASIGPGSDYYGYTF
NA 12 TRBV27 CASSSSRDTQYF
TRBD2 18 TRBV28 CASSFLLAGFETTDTQYF
NA 13 TRBV6-1 CASSATVSYEQYF
NA 14 TRBV5-1 CASSLDGVGNEQFF
NA 15 TRBV5-1 CASSWDVSYTGELFF
NA 15 TRBV5-8 CASSLVLDSTDTQYF
NA 14 TRBV6-5 CASSYDGRQYEQYF
NA 12 TRBV13 CASAPWVDEQYF
TRBD1 15 TRBV2 CASSFPGQTNYGYTF
NA 14 TRBV19 CATQWGANTGELFF
NA 14 TRBV28 CASSLTRGSTEAFF
TRBD1 17 TRBV19 CASSPQTGVTYNSPLHF
NA 13 TRBV4-1 CASSQAGTYEQYF
TRBD2 17 TRBV9 CASSPPRGTSGSGTQYF
NA 15 TRBV6-6 CASSYSPQSKGGYTF